A single sample is the source of the 12 T cell receptor beta chains below, sequenced in a study of PD-L1 blockade in urothelial cancer. Sequenced by immunoSEQ multiplex PCR; TCRdb stores in-frame clones only, minus some. The sample has tens of thousands of clones, around 80% seen once. This sample comprised PBMCs, obtained around atezolizumab (anti-PD-L1) treatment. The origin of the receptors is a man aged 70 or older with urothelial cancer.

In this sample, this clone turned up a few times. The chain couples TRBV7-6 to TRBJ2-7; TRBD2 might be the D (6 bases). V was clipped by 5 bases and J by 2 bases, with 13 bases between them. Germline-derived CDR1 and CDR2 are SGHVS and FNYEAQ. The CDR3 consists of 14 residues. DNA for the CDR3: TGTGCCAGCAGCCGGACCGGGGGAACCTACGAGCAGTACTTC. Its translation is CASSRTGGTYEQYF.

The V call is TRBV11-3, the J call TRBJ2-1; possible D gene TRBD2, 5 bases. Germline V gene sequence: CDR1 SGHNT, CDR2 YENEEA. The CDR3 runs 13 residues. Trimming left V 1 base short and J 10 bases short, with 11 bases between. The CDR3 loop is CASSLGRDGEQFF. For the CDR3, the DNA is TGTGCCAGCAGCTTAGGACGGGATGGGGAGCAGTTCTTC.

Only a few counts were recorded for this clone. The chain combines TRBV21-1 with TRBJ1-5; no DNA check was done on the table's D call, TRBD1. TRBV21-1 is described as a pseudogene. The CDR3 runs to 15 residues. The CDR3 coding sequence is TGTGCCAGCAGCGGTGAGGGGGATAGCAATCAGCCCCAGCATTTT. Amino acids: CASSGEGDSNQPQHF.

The sample holds a few counts of this clone. The chain recombines TRBV15 with TRBJ1-1; 7 nucleotides match TRBD1. The CDR3 loop spans 16 amino acids. Germline V gene lookup returns CDR1 LNHNV and CDR2 YYDKDF (reference sequence). J gave up 2 bases and V 1 base, and 7 bases lay outside the gene matches. Here the CDR3 DNA reads TGTGCCACCAGCAGAGGCCCGGGACAGCCAAACACTGAAGCTTTCTTT. Amino acids: CATSRGPGQPNTEAFF.

V gene TRBV4-3 combines with J gene TRBJ1-5, with D uncertain. With 1 base removed from V and 8 bases from J, the gap between germline ends came to 9 bases. From germline, CDR1 is LGHNA and CDR2 YSLEER. The CDR3 sequence is 13 residues long. The CDR3 nucleotides read TGCGCCAGCAGCCAAGCCCCGAGCGAGCCCCAGCATTTT. This translates into CASSQAPSEPQHF.

This chain joins TRBV9 and TRBJ2-5, with a possible D match to TRBD2 (6 bases). Trimming removed 3 bases from V and 5 bases from J, with 14 bases in between. The CDR3 consists of 14 residues. From germline, CDR1 is SGDLS and CDR2 YYNGEE. The CDR3 region has the DNA TGTGCCAGCAGCGCCCTAGCCGGGAGCGAGACCCAGTACTTC. The encoded protein is CASSALAGSETQYF.

The chain carries TRBV6-1 and TRBJ1-6; D gene ambiguous. V was cut by 3 bases and J by 7 bases, with 7 bases left in between. This CDR3 is 13 amino acids long. Germline V lookup: CDR1 MNHNS, CDR2 SASEGT. The CDR3 spells CASSDSTNSPLHF. The CDR3 DNA reads as TGTGCCAGCAGTGATTCTACGAATTCACCCCTCCACTTT.

The gene calls are TRBV28 and TRBJ2-7; D may be TRBD2 (6 bases). This CDR3 is 14 amino acids long. CDR1 is MDHEN, CDR2 SYDVKM, per germline. Trimming took 6 bases from V and 0 from J, leaving 12 bases between them. CDR3 DNA sequence: TGTGCCAGCAGGCGGGATCTAAGCTCCTACGAGCAGTACTTC. This gives the protein CASRRDLSSYEQYF.

The chain employs TRBV5-4 and TRBJ2-5; 8 nucleotides agree with TRBD2. Germline trimming cut 4 bases from V and 9 bases from J; bases unmatched to any gene: 17. CDR3 length equals 16 residues. Germline loops: CDR1 SGHNT, CDR2 YYREEE (reference sequence). The DNA of the CDR3 is TGTGCCAGCAGCCCAGTAGCGGGGACCCATATCGGGGCCCAGTACTTC. Protein product: CASSPVAGTHIGAQYF.

V gene TRBV19 combines with J gene TRBJ2-7; the match to TRBD1 covers 9 bases. The CDR3 has 14 amino acids. Trimming removed 3 bases from V and 3 bases from J; junction bases left unmatched: 3. Germline V gives CDR1 LNHDA, CDR2 SQIVND (reference sequence). The chain's CDR3 is CASSIGGQGYEQYF. The CDR3 region has the DNA TGTGCCAGTAGTATTGGGGGACAGGGCTACGAGCAGTACTTC.

CDR3 region: CASSLSGGRIREQYF. The CDR3 DNA sequence: TGTGCCAGCAGCTTGTCAGGCGGGAGAATACGGGAGCAGTACTTC. This chain connects TRBV5-4 to TRBJ2-7, with 7 bases identical to TRBD2. V lost 1 base to trimming and J lost 7 bases; unmatched junction nucleotides: 11. The CDR3 runs 15 residues. Germline assignment: CDR1 SGHNT and CDR2 YYREEE (reference sequence).

The chain couples TRBV11-2 to TRBJ1-3; the match to TRBD1 covers 7 bases. Germline V gene sequence: CDR1 SGHAT, CDR2 FQNNGV. V shed 5 bases, J shed 6 bases, and the junction held 10 bases outside the gene matches. CDR3 length equals 15 residues. The CDR3 DNA reads TGTGCCAGCAGCCCCTGGTCCGGACAGGCAAACACCATATATTTT. It translates to CASSPWSGQANTIYF.